This TCR beta chain came from a study of blood T cell repertoires in COVID-19. Trimming removed 0 bases from V and 5 bases from J; junction bases left unmatched: 3. The CDR3 spans 15 residues. CDR1 is SGHRS, CDR2 YFSETQ, per germline. Profiled with immunoSEQ multiplex PCR; TCRdb holds only in-frame clones, not every one. Of 470,000 or so clones listed, 70% to 90% are singletons. The V and J genes are TRBV5-1 and TRBJ2-1; TRBD1 matches at 9 bases. The sample was PBMCs or T cells enriched from blood (not recorded which). The sequence was collected from a woman aged 18-29 years with acute COVID-19. CDR3 in DNA: TGCGCCAGCAGCTTGGGGGGGACAGGGAACAATGAGCAGTTCTTC. Translation: CASSLGGTGNNEQFF.